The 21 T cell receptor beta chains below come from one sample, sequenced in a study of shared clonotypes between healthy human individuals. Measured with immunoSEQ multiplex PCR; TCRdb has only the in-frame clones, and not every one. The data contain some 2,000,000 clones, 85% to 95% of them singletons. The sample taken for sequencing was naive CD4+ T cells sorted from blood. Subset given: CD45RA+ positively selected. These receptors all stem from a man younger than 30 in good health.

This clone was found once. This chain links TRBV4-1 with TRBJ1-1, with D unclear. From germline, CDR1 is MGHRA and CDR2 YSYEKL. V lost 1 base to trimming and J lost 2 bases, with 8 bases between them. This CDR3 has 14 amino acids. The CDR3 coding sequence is TGCGCCAGCAGCCAAGGGTTAGAAAACACTGAAGCTTTCTTT. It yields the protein CASSQGLENTEAFF.

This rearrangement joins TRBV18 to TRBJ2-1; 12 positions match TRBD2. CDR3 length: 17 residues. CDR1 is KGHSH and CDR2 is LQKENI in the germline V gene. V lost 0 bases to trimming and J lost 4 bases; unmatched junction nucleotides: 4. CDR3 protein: CASSPPSGTSGYNEQFF. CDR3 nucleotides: TGTGCCAGCTCACCACCGTCAGGGACTAGCGGGTACAATGAGCAGTTCTTC.

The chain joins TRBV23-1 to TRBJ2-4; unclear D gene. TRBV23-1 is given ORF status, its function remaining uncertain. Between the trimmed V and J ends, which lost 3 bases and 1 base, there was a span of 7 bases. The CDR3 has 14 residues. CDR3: CASSQAKAKNIQYF. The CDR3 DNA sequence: TGCGCCAGCAGTCAGGCCAAGGCCAAAAACATTCAGTACTTC.

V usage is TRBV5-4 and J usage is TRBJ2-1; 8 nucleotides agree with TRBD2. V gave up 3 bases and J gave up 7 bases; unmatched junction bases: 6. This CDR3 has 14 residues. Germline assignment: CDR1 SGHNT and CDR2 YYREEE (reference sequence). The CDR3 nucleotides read TGTGCCAGCAGCTCGGGACTAGGGGGTAATGAGCAGTTCTTC. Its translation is CASSSGLGGNEQFF.

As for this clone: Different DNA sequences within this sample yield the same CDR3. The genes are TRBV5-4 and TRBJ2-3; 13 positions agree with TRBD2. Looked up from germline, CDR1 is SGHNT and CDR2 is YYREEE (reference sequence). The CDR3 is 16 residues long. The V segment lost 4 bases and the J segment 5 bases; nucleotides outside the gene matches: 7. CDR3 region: CASSTGLAGVIDTQYF. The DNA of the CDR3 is TGTGCCAGCAGCACAGGACTAGCGGGAGTGATAGATACGCAGTATTTT. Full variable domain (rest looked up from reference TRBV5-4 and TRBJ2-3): ETGVTQSPTHLIKTRGQQVTLRCSSQSGHNTVSWYQQALGQGPQFIFQYYREEENGRGNFPPRFSGLQFPNYSSELNVNALELDDSALYLCASSTGLAGVIDTQYFGPGTRLTVL.

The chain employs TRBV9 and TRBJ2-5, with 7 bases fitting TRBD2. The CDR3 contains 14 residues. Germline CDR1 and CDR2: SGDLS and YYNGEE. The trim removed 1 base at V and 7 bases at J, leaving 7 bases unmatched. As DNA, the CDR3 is TGTGCCAGCAGCGTACAGGGCGGGGAGGGGACCCAGTACTTC. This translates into CASSVQGGEGTQYF. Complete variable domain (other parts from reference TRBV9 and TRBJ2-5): DSGVTQTPKHLITATGQRVTLRCSPRSGDLSVYWYQQSLDQGLQFLIQYYNGEERAKGNILERFSAQQFPDLHSELNLSSLELGDSALYFCASSVQGGEGTQYFGPGTRLLVL.

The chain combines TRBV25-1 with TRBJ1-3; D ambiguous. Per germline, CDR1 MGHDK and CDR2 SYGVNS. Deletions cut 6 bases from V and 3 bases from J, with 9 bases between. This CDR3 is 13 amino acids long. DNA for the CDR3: TGTGCCAGCAGCCATCGGGGTGGAAACACCATATATTTT. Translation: CASSHRGGNTIYF.

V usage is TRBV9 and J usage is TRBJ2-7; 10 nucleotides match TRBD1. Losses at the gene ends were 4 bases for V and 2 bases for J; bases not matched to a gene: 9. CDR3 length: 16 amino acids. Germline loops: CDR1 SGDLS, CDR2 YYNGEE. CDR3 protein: CASSLDPGTGAYEQYF. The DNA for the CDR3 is TGTGCCAGCAGCCTAGACCCCGGGACAGGGGCCTACGAGCAGTACTTC.

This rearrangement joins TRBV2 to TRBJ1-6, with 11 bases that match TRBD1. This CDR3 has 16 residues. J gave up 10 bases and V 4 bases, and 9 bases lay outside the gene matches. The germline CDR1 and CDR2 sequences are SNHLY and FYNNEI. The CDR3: CASSATDRGLGSPLHF. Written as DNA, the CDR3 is TGTGCCAGCAGTGCAACGGACAGGGGGCTAGGGTCACCCCTCCACTTT.

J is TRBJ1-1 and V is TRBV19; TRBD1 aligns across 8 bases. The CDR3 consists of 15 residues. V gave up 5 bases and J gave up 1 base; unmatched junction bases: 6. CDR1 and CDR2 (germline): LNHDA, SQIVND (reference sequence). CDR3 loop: CASSRRTGPNTEAFF. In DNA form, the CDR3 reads TGTGCCAGTAGTCGACGGACAGGGCCGAACACTGAAGCTTTCTTT.

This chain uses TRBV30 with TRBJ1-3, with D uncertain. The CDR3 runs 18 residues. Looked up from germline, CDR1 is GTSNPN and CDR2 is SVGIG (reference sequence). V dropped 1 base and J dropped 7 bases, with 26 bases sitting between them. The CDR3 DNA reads TGTGCCTGGAGTGCCAGGAATTTGATGAACGGTGATGGGAACACCATATATTTT. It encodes CAWSARNLMNGDGNTIYF.

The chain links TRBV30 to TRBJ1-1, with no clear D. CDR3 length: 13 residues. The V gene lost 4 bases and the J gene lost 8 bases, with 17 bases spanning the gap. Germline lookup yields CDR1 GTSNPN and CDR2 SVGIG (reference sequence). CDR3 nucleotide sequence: TGTGCCTGGAATCCTCACCTTTCGGCCGAAGCTTTCTTT. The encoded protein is CAWNPHLSAEAFF.

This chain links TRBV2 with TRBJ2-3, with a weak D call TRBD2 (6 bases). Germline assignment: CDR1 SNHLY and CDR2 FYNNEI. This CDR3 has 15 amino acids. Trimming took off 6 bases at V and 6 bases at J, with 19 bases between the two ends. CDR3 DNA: TGTGCCAGCAGACCGGGACTCGCCCAGTCGGATACGCAGTATTTT. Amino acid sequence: CASRPGLAQSDTQYF.

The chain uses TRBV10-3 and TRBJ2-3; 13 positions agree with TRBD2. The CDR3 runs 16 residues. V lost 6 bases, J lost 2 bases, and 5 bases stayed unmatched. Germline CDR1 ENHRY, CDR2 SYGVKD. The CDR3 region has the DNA TGTGCCATCAGCTACGGGACTAGCGGGGTCACAGATACGCAGTATTTT. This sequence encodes CAISYGTSGVTDTQYF.

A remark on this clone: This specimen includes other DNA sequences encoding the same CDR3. The CDR3 region has the DNA TGTGCCAGCTCACCTCCCCCTGGGAACACTGAAGCTTTCTTT. It translates to CASSPPPGNTEAFF. The chain employs TRBV18 and TRBJ1-1; unclear D gene. The CDR3 extends over 14 amino acids. V was cut by 3 bases and J by 1 base, with 9 bases left in between. Germline-derived CDR1 and CDR2 are KGHSH and LQKENI.

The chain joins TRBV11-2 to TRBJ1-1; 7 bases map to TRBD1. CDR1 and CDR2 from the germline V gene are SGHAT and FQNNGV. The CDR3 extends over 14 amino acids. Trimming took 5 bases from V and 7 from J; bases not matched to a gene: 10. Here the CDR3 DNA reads TGTGCCAGCAGCGGCGTACAGGGGATTGGTGAAGCTTTCTTT. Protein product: CASSGVQGIGEAFF.

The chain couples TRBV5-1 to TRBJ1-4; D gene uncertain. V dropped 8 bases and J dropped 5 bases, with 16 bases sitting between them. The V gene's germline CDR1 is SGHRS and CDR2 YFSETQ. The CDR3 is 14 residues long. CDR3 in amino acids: CASTSAGLNEKLFF. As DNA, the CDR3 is TGCGCCAGTACCAGCGCGGGCTTAAATGAAAAACTGTTTTTT.

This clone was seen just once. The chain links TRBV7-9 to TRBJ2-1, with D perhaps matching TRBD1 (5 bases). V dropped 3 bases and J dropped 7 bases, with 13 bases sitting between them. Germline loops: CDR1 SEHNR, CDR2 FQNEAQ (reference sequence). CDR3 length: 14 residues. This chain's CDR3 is CASSLSLGANEQFF. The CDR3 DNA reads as TGTGCCAGCAGCTTGAGTTTAGGGGCAAATGAGCAGTTCTTC.

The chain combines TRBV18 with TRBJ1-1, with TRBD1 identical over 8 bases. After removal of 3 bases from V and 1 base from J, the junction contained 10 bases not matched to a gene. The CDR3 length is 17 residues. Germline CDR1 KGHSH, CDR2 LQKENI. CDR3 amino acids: CASSPQDRGVGNTEAFF. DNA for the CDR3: TGTGCCAGCTCACCCCAAGACAGGGGCGTTGGGAACACTGAAGCTTTCTTT.

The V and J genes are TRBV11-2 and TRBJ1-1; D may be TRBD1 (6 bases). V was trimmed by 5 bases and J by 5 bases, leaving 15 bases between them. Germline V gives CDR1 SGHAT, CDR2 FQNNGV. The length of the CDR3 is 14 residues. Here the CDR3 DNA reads TGTGCCAGCAGCCCGAGGACAGTGAGGACTGAAGCTTTCTTT. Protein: CASSPRTVRTEAFF.

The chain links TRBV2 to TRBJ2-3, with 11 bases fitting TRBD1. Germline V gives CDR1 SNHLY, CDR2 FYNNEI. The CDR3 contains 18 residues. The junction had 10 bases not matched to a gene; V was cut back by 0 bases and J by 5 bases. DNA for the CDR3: TGTGCCAGCAGTGAAGCGCTTCAGGGACAGGGGGGTGAAGATACGCAGTATTTT. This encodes CASSEALQGQGGEDTQYF.